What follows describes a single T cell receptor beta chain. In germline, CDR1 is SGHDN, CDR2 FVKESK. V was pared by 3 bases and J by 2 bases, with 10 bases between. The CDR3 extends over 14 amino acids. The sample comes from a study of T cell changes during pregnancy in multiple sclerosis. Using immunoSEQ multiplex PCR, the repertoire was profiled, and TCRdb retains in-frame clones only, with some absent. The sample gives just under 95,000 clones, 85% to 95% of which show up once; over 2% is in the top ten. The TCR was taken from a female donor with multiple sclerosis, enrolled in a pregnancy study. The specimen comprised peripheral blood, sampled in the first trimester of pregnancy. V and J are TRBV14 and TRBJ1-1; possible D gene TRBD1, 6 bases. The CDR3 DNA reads TGTGCCAGCAGCCACAGGGGTCGAAACACTGAAGCTTTCTTT. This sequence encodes CASSHRGRNTEAFF.